The T cell receptor beta chain under discussion was sequenced for a study of vaccination and CD4 T cells after COVID-19. Trimming shortened V by 4 bases and J by 5 bases, and 6 bases separated the two germline ends. The V gene's germline CDR1 is SNHLY and CDR2 FYNNEI. The CDR3 sequence is 11 residues long. On this clonotype: Its antigen is unknown.

The treatment denotes: roughly 10-day PBMC culture with coronavirus spike peptide pools or control peptides (ViraFEST assay). ViraFEST used peptide pools to expand antigen-specific T cells before TCR sequencing. The Oncomine TCR Beta short-read assay was what sequenced the DNA obtained from cultured CD4+ T cells. TCRdb re-called the PCR reads through MiXCR, storing one row per CDR3 protein. The sample contains tens of thousands of distinct CDR3 sequences, around 66% of which appear only once. The receptor was derived from a human donor who received a COVID-19 vaccine. The V and J genes are TRBV2 and TRBJ2-7; D is unclear. The starting material was CD4+ T cells from blood, cultured in vitro, obtained after SARS-CoV-2 vaccination. The CDR3 protein is CASSVSNEQYF. Here the CDR3 DNA reads TGTGCCAGCAGTGTGAGTAACGAGCAGTACTTC. The variable domain in full, with the rest retrieved from reference TRBV2 and TRBJ2-7, is EPEVTQTPSHQVTQMGQEVILRCVPISNHLYFYWYRQILGQKVEFLVSFYNNEISEKSEIFDDQFSVERPDGSNFTLKIRSTKLEDSAMYFCASSVSNEQYFGPGTRLTVT.